This TCR beta chain was recovered during a study of identical twins. Whole-study findings and limits: Out-of-frame alpha sequences common to twins exhibited an excess of low generation probability. Zero-insertion analyses were open to partial confounding by invariant MAIT and iNKT cells. Models predicted too little out-of-frame TCR alpha sharing in monozygotic twins.

Unique molecular identifiers were present on cDNA, and template switching added a universal primer site. One entry per CDR3 protein results from TCRdb running MiXCR on the 5' RACE reads. The sample has about 700,000 distinct CDR3 sequences; roughly 6.2% are singletons. The table lists this clonotype with a few counts. Its target is unknown. This receptor was taken from a man between 18 and 35 years old in good health. Sequencing was carried out using naive T cells sorted from blood.

The CDR3 sequence is CASSEGSRDYNEQFF. The DNA of the CDR3 is TGTGCCAGCAGTGAAGGGTCCAGGGACTACAATGAGCAGTTCTTC. The chain combines TRBV6-1 with TRBJ2-1, with D maybe TRBD1 (5 bases). Trimming left V 1 base short and J 3 bases short, with 10 bases between. From germline, CDR1 is MNHNS and CDR2 SASEGT. The CDR3 is made up of 15 amino acids.